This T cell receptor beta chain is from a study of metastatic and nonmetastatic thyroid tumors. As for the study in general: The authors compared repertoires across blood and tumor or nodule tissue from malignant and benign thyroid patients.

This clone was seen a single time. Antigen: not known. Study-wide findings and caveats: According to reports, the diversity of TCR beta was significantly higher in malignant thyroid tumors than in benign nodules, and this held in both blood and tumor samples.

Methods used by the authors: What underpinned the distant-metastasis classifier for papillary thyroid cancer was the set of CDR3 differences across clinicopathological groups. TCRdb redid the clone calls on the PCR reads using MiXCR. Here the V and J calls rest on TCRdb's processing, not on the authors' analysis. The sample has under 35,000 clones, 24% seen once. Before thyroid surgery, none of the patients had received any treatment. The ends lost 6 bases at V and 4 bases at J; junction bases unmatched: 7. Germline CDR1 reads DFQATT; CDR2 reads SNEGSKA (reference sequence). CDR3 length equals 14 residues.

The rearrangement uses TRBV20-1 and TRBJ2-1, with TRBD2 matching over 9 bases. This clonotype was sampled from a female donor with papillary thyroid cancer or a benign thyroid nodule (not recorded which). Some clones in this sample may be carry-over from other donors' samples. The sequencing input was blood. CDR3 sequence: CSATIAGDYNEQFF. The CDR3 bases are TGCAGTGCCACAATAGCGGGAGATTACAATGAGCAGTTCTTC.